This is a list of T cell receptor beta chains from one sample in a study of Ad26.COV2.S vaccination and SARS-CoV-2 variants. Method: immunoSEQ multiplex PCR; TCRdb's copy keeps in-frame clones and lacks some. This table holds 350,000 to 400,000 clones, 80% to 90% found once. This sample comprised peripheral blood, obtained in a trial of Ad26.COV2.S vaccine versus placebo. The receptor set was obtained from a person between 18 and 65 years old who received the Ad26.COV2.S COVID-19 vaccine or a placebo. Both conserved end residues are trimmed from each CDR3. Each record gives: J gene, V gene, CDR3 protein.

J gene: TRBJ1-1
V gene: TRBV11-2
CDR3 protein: ASNFGENTEAF

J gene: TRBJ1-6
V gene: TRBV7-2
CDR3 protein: ASSQTGTGSRPLH

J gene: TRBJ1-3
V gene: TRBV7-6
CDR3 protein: ASSGSLRGSGNTIY

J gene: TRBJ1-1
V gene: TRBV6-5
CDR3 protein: ASSYRGSGTEAF

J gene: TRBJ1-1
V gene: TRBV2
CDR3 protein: ASSEAGRVTEAF

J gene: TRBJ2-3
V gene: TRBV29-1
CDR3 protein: SVEGDTDTQY

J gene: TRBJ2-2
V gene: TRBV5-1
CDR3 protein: ASRWGDTGELF

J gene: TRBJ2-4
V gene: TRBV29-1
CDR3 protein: SVGGGGDIQY

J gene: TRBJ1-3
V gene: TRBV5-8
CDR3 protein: ASSSGTSGNTIY

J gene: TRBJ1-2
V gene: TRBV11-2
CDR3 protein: ASSARNYGYT

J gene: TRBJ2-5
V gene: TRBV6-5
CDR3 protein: ASRKRTSDETQY

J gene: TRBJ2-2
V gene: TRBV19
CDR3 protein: ASSLGGYTGELF

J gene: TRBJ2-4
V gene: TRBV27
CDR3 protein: ASSFPLPSGSFPKNIQY

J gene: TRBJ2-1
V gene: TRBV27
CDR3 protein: ASSPLRGSSYNEQF

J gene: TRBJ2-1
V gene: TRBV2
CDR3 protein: ASSSGGSSYNEQF

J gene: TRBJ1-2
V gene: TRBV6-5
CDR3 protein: ASNPGQGYGGYT

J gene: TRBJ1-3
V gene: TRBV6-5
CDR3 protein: ATLLNTIY

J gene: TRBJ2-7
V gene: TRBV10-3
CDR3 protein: AIQRTSESYEQY

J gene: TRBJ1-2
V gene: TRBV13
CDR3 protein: ASSLPTWRGYGYT

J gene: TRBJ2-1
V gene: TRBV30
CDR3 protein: AWSGSLNEQF

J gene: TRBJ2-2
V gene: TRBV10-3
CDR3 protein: AIRGQGSNTGELF

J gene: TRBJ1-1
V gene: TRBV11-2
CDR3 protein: ASRAGQTNTEAF

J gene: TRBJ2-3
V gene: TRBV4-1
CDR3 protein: ASSQGPHERIDTQY

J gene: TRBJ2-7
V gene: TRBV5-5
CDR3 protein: ASSLAPGDSYEQY

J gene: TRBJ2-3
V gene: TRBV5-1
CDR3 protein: ASSLTGITDTQY

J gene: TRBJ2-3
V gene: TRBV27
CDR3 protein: ASMGFTDTQY

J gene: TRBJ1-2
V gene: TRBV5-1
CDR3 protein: ASSQSPTNYGYT